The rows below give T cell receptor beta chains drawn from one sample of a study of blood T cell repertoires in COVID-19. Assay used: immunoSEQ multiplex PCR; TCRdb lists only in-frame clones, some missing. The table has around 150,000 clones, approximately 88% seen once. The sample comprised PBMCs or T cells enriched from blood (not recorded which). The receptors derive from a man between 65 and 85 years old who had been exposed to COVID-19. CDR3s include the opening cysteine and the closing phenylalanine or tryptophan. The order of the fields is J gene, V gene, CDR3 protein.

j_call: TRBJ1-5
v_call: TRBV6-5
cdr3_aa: CASSYSASGGQPQHF

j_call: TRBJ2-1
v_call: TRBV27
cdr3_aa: CASRLFYNEQFF

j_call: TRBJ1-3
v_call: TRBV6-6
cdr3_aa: CASEAGGSGNTIYF

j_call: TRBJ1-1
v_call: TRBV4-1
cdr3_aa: CASSQDGSSYTEAFF

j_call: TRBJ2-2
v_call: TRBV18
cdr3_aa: CASSTTAGTGELFF

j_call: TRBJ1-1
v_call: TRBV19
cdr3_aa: CASRLTANTEAFF

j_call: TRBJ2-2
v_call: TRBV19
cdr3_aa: CATQGQANTGELFF

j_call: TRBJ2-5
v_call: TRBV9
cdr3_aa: CASSTDGGTGAPETQYF

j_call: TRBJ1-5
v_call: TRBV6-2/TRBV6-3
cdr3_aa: CASSYSPGQPQHF

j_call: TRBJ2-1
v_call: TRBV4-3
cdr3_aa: CASSQVATSGSASYNEQFF

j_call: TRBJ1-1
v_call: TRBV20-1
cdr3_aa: CSASPGTARNTEAFF

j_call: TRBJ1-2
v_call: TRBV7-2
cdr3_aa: CASSLPYPGGEYGYTF

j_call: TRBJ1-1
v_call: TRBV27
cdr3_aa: CASSLRGDTEAFF

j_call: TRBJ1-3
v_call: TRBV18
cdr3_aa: CASSQLPGQGHSGNTIYF

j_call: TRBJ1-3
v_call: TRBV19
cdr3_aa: CASRPDSVSGNTIYF

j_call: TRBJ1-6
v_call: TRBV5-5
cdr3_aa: CASSWQDRGGSPLHF

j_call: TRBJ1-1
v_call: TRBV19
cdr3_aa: CASSIDLDTEAFF

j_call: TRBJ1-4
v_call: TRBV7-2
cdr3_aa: CASSLSDRGPGGKLFF

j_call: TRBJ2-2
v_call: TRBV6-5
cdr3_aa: CACTPRRESTGELFF

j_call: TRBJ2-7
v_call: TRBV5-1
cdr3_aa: CASSFGVEGPGQGEQYF

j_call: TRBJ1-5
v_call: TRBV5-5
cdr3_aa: CASSLILRGQPQHF

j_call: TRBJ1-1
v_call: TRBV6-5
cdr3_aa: CASSSQGLGTEAFF

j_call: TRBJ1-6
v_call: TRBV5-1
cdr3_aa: CASSLGYGTGEGSPLHF

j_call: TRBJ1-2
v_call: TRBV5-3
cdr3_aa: CARSLSWQAPLWYGYTF

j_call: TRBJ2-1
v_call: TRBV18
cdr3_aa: CASSPLRGEQFF

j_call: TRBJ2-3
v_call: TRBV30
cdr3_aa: CAGNRRDTDTQYF

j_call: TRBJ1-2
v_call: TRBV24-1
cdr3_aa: CATSGGHRSGYTF

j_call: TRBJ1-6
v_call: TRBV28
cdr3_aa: CASSLRAAKNSPLHF

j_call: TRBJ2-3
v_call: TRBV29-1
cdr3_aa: CSVEDHGTGGDTQYF

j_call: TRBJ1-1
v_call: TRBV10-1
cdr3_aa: CASSRGDTEAFF

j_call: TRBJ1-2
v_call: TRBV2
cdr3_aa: CASSEVMVSYGYTF